A single sample is the source of the 32 T cell receptor beta chains below, sequenced in a study of control samples from healthy donors and cancer patients. Clones were read by immunoSEQ multiplex PCR, and TCRdb kept only the in-frame ones, dropping some. The sample holds around 100,000 clones, around nine tenths seen once. The sequencing input was blood. These receptors all stem from a human donor in good health. The donor label of this sample is uncertain.

This clone has just one count. The rearrangement links TRBV20-1 to TRBJ1-3; D ambiguous. Germline-derived CDR1 and CDR2 are DFQATT and SNEGSKA (reference sequence). V was clipped by 3 bases and J by 0 bases, with 6 bases between them. This CDR3 has 13 amino acids. CDR3 region: CSASPTSGNTIYF. CDR3 DNA: TGCAGTGCTAGTCCGACCTCTGGAAACACCATATATTTT.

This chain uses TRBV19 with TRBJ1-2; maybe TRBD1 (6 bases). Trimming removed 3 bases from V and 4 bases from J, with 15 bases in between. Germline-derived CDR1 and CDR2 are LNHDA and SQIVND (reference sequence). The CDR3 loop spans 15 amino acids. For the CDR3, the DNA is TGTGCCAGTAGTATTGGCAGGGGAGAGGTCTATGGCTACACCTTC. This sequence encodes CASSIGRGEVYGYTF.

This chain links TRBV5-1 with TRBJ1-3, with 7 bases identical to TRBD1. Unmatched junction bases numbered 3, after V lost 0 bases and J lost 0 bases. The CDR3 covers 16 residues. Germline V lookup: CDR1 SGHRS, CDR2 YFSETQ. The CDR3 bases are TGCGCCAGCAGCTTGGTCGGGACAGCCTCTGGAAACACCATATATTTT. It codes for CASSLVGTASGNTIYF.

This chain uses TRBV5-1 with TRBJ1-3; D is unclear. This CDR3 comprises 17 residues. CDR1 is SGHRS, CDR2 YFSETQ, per germline. The V end lost 0 bases, the J end lost 0 bases, and 13 bases lay between the germline ends. The CDR3 sequence: CASSLVAAWNSGNTIYF. The CDR3 DNA follows: TGCGCCAGCAGCTTGGTGGCCGCCTGGAACTCTGGAAACACCATATATTTT.

The gene calls are TRBV7-7 and TRBJ2-5, with 9 bases identical to TRBD2. The germline V gene has CDR1 SSHAT and CDR2 FNYEAQ (reference sequence). The length of the CDR3 is 15 residues. J lost 5 bases, V lost 3 bases, and 7 bases had no gene match. This CDR3 reads CASSFSRGGPETQYF. The CDR3 nucleotides are TGTGCCAGCAGCTTCTCGCGGGGGGGCCCGGAGACCCAGTACTTC.

V usage is TRBV29-1 and J usage is TRBJ2-4; D perhaps matches TRBD1 (6 bases). The germline V gene has CDR1 SQVTM and CDR2 ANQGSEA. The ends were cut back, 5 bases at V and 3 bases at J, with 11 bases in the middle. This CDR3 contains 13 residues. The CDR3 coding sequence is TGCAGCGTTTGGGACAATAGCAAAAACATTCAGTACTTC. Translated: CSVWDNSKNIQYF.

This chain joins TRBV10-2 and TRBJ2-1; a possible D gene is TRBD1 (6 bases). The germline V and J ends were trimmed by 4 bases and 5 bases, with 9 bases remaining between them. There are 13 residues in the CDR3. The germline V gene encodes CDR1 WSHSY and CDR2 SAAADI. The CDR3 bases are TGCGCCAGCAGTGCGGGACATAACAATGAGCAGTTCTTC. Protein product: CASSAGHNNEQFF.

The J gene is TRBJ1-5, the V gene TRBV19, with unresolved D. The V end was cut by 3 bases, the J end by 9 bases, with 12 bases between. Looked up from germline, CDR1 is LNHDA and CDR2 is SQIVND (reference sequence). This CDR3 comprises 13 residues. For the CDR3, the DNA is TGTGCCAGTAGTATTTCCAGCGGAGGGCCCCAGCATTTT. This encodes CASSISSGGPQHF.

The V and J genes are TRBV3-1 (or the pseudogene TRBV3-2) and TRBJ1-1, with TRBD1 identical over 7 bases. After removal of 8 bases from V and 5 bases from J, the junction contained 5 bases not matched to a gene. Germline loops: CDR1 LGHDT, CDR2 YNNKEL (reference sequence). This CDR3 is built from 12 residues. CDR3 bases: TGTGCCAGCGCGACAGGGTCGACTGAAGCTTTCTTT. It encodes CASATGSTEAFF.

This chain links TRBV10-3 with TRBJ2-3; 8 nucleotides line up with TRBD1. Germline CDR1 reads ENHRY; CDR2 reads SYGVKD. This CDR3 has 13 amino acids. Germline trimming cut 6 bases from V and 6 bases from J; bases unmatched to any gene: 5. CDR3 in DNA: TGTGCCATCAGACGGGACAGGACGGATACGCAGTATTTT. Translation gives CAIRRDRTDTQYF.

The chain uses TRBV19 and TRBJ1-1, with unresolved D. This CDR3 contains 14 residues. Germline V gene data show CDR1 as LNHDA and CDR2 as SQIVND (reference sequence). V lost 6 bases to trimming and J lost 0 bases, with 11 bases between them. DNA for the CDR3: TGTGCCAGTAGGCCCGGTAGCTTGAACACTGAAGCTTTCTTT. Its protein product is CASRPGSLNTEAFF.

This clone came up once. The V gene is TRBV7-2, the J gene TRBJ1-2, with TRBD1 as a possible D gene (6 bases). The CDR3 contains 14 residues. V lost 1 base and J lost 5, with 11 bases in between. Germline-derived CDR1 and CDR2 are SGHTA and FQGNSA. The CDR3 is CASSLVGQMYGYTF. DNA of the CDR3: TGTGCCAGCAGCTTAGTAGGACAGATGTATGGCTACACCTTC.

This rearrangement joins TRBV18 to TRBJ1-2; TRBD1 matches 12 bases. Germline values: CDR1 KGHSH, CDR2 LQKENI. The V gene end was trimmed by 6 bases and the J gene end by 7 bases; junction bases not matched to a gene: 12. CDR3 size: 16 residues. The CDR3 bases are TGTGCCAGCTCGTCGACCGGGACAGGGGGCATCGTTGGCTACACCTTC. This sequence encodes CASSSTGTGGIVGYTF.

The V gene is TRBV6-1, the J gene TRBJ1-6, with 8 bases identical to TRBD1. Germline lookup yields CDR1 MNHNS and CDR2 SASEGT. With 4 bases clipped from V and 7 bases from J, the junction kept 9 bases outside the gene matches. This CDR3 is 16 amino acids long. CDR3: CASSARTGNENSPLHF. CDR3 coding DNA: TGTGCCAGCAGTGCTCGGACAGGGAATGAAAATTCACCCCTCCACTTT.

The V and J genes are TRBV6-6 and TRBJ1-3; maybe TRBD1 (5 bases). Trimming stripped 6 bases from V and 0 bases from J, with 12 bases between. CDR1 is MNHNY and CDR2 is SVGAGI in the germline V gene (reference sequence). The CDR3 contains 15 residues. Here the CDR3 reads CASRTGGISGNTIYF. CDR3 coding DNA: TGTGCCAGCAGAACGGGGGGGATCTCTGGAAACACCATATATTTT.

The chain couples TRBV11-2 to TRBJ1-2; 10 nucleotides align to TRBD1. The junction had 4 bases not matched to a gene; V was cut back by 6 bases and J by 6 bases. The CDR3 spans 13 residues. Germline V gene data show CDR1 as SGHAT and CDR2 as FQNNGV. The CDR3 region is CASSRDRGNGYTF. Written as DNA, the CDR3 is TGTGCCAGCAGTCGGGACAGGGGTAATGGCTACACCTTC.

The rearrangement uses TRBV6-4 and TRBJ2-3; 7 bases agree with TRBD1. After removal of 3 bases from V and 0 bases from J, the junction contained 3 bases not matched to a gene. Germline V gene lookup returns CDR1 MRHNA and CDR2 SNTAGT. The CDR3 has 15 residues. The CDR3 bases are TGTGCCAGCAGTGAATCCAGGGGGAGCACAGATACGCAGTATTTT. Translated: CASSESRGSTDTQYF.

The chain employs TRBV30 and TRBJ1-4; the D is unclear. Trimming removed 2 bases at V and 2 bases at J, with 12 bases between. Germline CDR1 reads GTSNPN; CDR2 reads SVGIG (reference sequence). The CDR3 sequence is 15 residues long. The DNA for the CDR3 is TGTGCCTGGAGTAAGAACCGGGCTACTAATGAAAAACTGTTTTTT. Translating it yields CAWSKNRATNEKLFF.

The genes are TRBV29-1 and TRBJ1-2; tentatively, D is TRBD1 (6 bases). This CDR3 region has 13 residues. The germline V and J ends were trimmed by 3 bases and 4 bases, with 12 bases remaining between them. The V gene's germline CDR1 is SQVTM and CDR2 ANQGSEA. The CDR3 DNA is TGCAGCGTTGAGCCACAGGGTTCCTATGGCTACACCTTC. Amino acid sequence: CSVEPQGSYGYTF.

The V call is TRBV9, the J call TRBJ2-7, with TRBD1 identical over 7 bases. CDR1 and CDR2 from the germline V gene are SGDLS and YYNGEE. This CDR3 contains 16 residues. The V segment lost 0 bases and the J segment 2 bases; nucleotides outside the gene matches: 8. CDR3 sequence: CASSVGSWTGAYEQYF. The CDR3 DNA reads as TGTGCCAGCAGCGTAGGCAGTTGGACAGGAGCCTACGAGCAGTACTTC.

The chain combines TRBV30 with TRBJ1-5; 7 bases match TRBD1. V gave up 0 bases and J gave up 2 bases; unmatched junction bases: 7. The CDR3 length is 16 residues. Germline assignment: CDR1 GTSNPN and CDR2 SVGIG (reference sequence). The CDR3, as DNA: TGTGCCTGGAGTGTAGCAGGGGGTGTTGGCAATCAGCCCCAGCATTTT. Protein product: CAWSVAGGVGNQPQHF.

This clone was seen once. V and J are TRBV5-1 and TRBJ2-3; D gene uncertain. Trimming cost V 5 bases and J 2 bases, with 12 bases left between them. CDR1 and CDR2 from the germline V gene are SGHRS and YFSETQ. The CDR3 consists of 14 residues. CDR3 nucleotide sequence: TGCGCCAGCAGTCGGCCGGAAATCACAGATACGCAGTATTTT. Protein sequence: CASSRPEITDTQYF.

V and J are TRBV11-3 and TRBJ2-1; a possible D gene is TRBD2 (7 bases). Germline CDR1 and CDR2: SGHNT and YENEEA. V shed 4 bases and J shed 6 bases, with 10 bases lying between them. The CDR3 is 13 amino acids. CDR3 DNA sequence: TGTGCCAGCAGCTGGGAGGGGGGCAATGAGCAGTTCTTC. It encodes CASSWEGGNEQFF.

The CDR3 here is CASRTGESGNSPLHF. The CDR3 nucleotides read TGTGCCAGCAGGACAGGGGAAAGTGGAAATTCACCCCTCCACTTT. The chain uses TRBV6-5 and TRBJ1-6; TRBD1 matches at 8 bases. This CDR3 contains 15 residues. CDR1 and CDR2 (germline): MNHEY, SVGAGI. Losses at the gene ends were 6 bases for V and 7 bases for J; bases not matched to a gene: 8.

The genes are TRBV19 and TRBJ1-2; tentative D call: TRBD1 (5 bases). V dropped 3 bases and J dropped 4 bases, with 12 bases sitting between them. The CDR3 runs to 14 residues. The V gene's germline CDR1 is LNHDA and CDR2 SQIVND (reference sequence). The CDR3 region is CASSMPGLPYGYTF. For the CDR3, the DNA is TGTGCCAGTAGTATGCCAGGGCTGCCCTATGGCTACACCTTC.

The chain uses TRBV25-1 and TRBJ1-3; D is uncertain. Germline CDR1 MGHDK, CDR2 SYGVNS. The V end lost 3 bases, the J end lost 4 bases, and 13 bases lay between the germline ends. The CDR3 is 15 amino acids. The CDR3 bases are TGTGCCAGCAGTGACGTGGGCGGTAAGGGAAACACCATATATTTT. It is translated as CASSDVGGKGNTIYF.

The genes are TRBV15 and TRBJ2-3, with unresolved D. Trimming took off 0 bases at V and 1 base at J, with 8 bases between the two ends. This CDR3 comprises 15 residues. Germline V gene data show CDR1 as LNHNV and CDR2 as YYDKDF (reference sequence). CDR3 in amino acids: CATSRDYSGTDTQYF. As DNA, the CDR3 is TGTGCCACCAGCAGAGATTACTCCGGCACAGATACGCAGTATTTT.

The V call is TRBV19, the J call TRBJ1-1, with D perhaps matching TRBD1 (5 bases). V lost 3 bases and J 1 base, leaving 9 bases between the germline ends. CDR1 LNHDA and CDR2 SQIVND come from the germline V gene (reference sequence). The CDR3 has 14 residues. The CDR3 is CASSILQGNTEAFF. The CDR3 coding sequence is TGTGCCAGTAGTATTCTTCAGGGGAACACTGAAGCTTTCTTT.

The chain uses TRBV19 and TRBJ1-2; D unclear. Germline V CDR1 and CDR2: LNHDA, SQIVND (reference sequence). The V gene lost 4 bases and the J gene lost 5 bases, with 14 bases spanning the gap. CDR3 length equals 14 residues. The CDR3 DNA is TGTGCCAGTAGTACCTCCCGGCGGAGATATGGCTACACCTTC. Translated: CASSTSRRRYGYTF.

The chain carries TRBV5-6 and TRBJ2-7, with unresolved D. The CDR3 is made up of 14 amino acids. Germline lookup yields CDR1 SGHDT and CDR2 YYEEEE. The V end lost 5 bases, the J end lost 0 bases, and 12 bases lay between the germline ends. The CDR3 coding sequence is TGTGCCAGCAGGTTGTTAGACACCTCCTACGAGCAGTACTTC. Translating gives CASRLLDTSYEQYF.

The chain combines TRBV3-1 (or the pseudogene TRBV3-2) with TRBJ2-3; D may be TRBD2 (6 bases). Germline V gene lookup returns CDR1 LGHDT and CDR2 YNNKEL (reference sequence). This CDR3 is 13 amino acids long. Trimming removed 6 bases from V and 4 bases from J, with 11 bases in between. The CDR3 reads CASSYGGADTQYF. The CDR3, as DNA: TGTGCCAGCAGTTACGGGGGTGCAGATACGCAGTATTTT.

The genes are TRBV10-3 and TRBJ2-5; TRBD2 is a possible D gene (6 bases). The germline V gene has CDR1 ENHRY and CDR2 SYGVKD. The germline V and J ends were trimmed by 10 bases and 5 bases, with 20 bases remaining between them. The CDR3 totals 14 residues. The CDR3 DNA is TGTGCCACCAGAATTTTTGGCGGGACGGAGACCCAGTACTTC. This translates into CATRIFGGTETQYF.